This T cell receptor beta chain is drawn from a study of T cell repertoires in cytomegalovirus infection. The wider study: Both a matching HLA type and CMV infection were indicated by public TCR beta signatures.

Germline CDR1 reads LGHNA; CDR2 reads YNFKEQ. V lost 4 bases and J 4 bases, leaving 18 bases between the germline ends. CDR3 length: 16 residues. General study findings and limits: The ex vivo response showed dominance by HLA-C-restricted CMV-specific TCR beta clonotypes. Based on cumulative public TCR beta family frequency, carriers of CMV plus the relevant HLA were identified.

MiXCR, run by TCRdb on the reads, gives a single entry per CDR3 protein. This sample has roughly 500,000 distinct CDR3 sequences, with approximately 16% found just once. This clonotype was recorded many times. Antigen specificity is unknown. The rearrangement joins TRBV4-2 to TRBJ2-3, with TRBD2 as a possible D gene (7 bases). This TCR was sampled from a human donor in good health (CMV status not recorded). Some clones in this sample may be carry-over from other donors' samples. The sample comprised CD8+ T cells from PBMCs. The CDR3 is CASSPGGGGSPDTQYF. The CDR3 nucleotides are TGTGCCAGCAGCCCCGGGGGCGGCGGGAGTCCAGATACGCAGTATTTT.